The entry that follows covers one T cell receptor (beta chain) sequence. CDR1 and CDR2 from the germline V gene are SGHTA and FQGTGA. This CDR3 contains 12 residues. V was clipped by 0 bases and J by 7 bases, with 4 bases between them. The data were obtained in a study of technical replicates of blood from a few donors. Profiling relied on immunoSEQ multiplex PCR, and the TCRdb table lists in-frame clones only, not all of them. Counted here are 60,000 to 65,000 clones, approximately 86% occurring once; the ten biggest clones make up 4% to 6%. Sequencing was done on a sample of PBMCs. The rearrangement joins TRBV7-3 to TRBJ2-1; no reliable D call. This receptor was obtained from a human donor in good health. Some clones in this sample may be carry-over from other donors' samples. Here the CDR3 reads CASSLTRNEQFF. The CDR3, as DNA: TGTGCCAGCAGCTTAACCAGGAATGAGCAGTTCTTC.